Listed below are T cell receptor beta chains from one sample, sequenced in a study of vaccination effects on CD4 cells after COVID-19. For these receptors, no antigen is known. Libraries were prepared by immunoSEQ multiplex PCR; TCRdb keeps only in-frame clonotypes and omits some of them. This table holds 50,000 to 60,000 clones, roughly two thirds found once. Sequencing was performed on CD4+ T cells from PBMCs cultured with SARS-CoV-2 spike peptides, taken before COVID-19 vaccination. The receptors shown here come from a human donor who received a COVID-19 vaccine. CDR3s include the opening cysteine and the closing phenylalanine or tryptophan. D genes are given only for firm matches. The listing skips clone size in some rows; elsewhere it reads once, few, many or a size class.

clone size,D gene,J gene,V gene,CDR3 DNA,CDR3 protein
NA,NA,TRBJ1-3,TRBV10-3,TGTGCCTCGGAAGATGGGGCGGGAAACACCATATATTTT,CASEDGAGNTIYF
NA,NA,TRBJ2-3,TRBV6-1,TGTGCCAGCAGTGAAGTGGGGTGGGGTACCGGCGCAGATACGCAGTATTTT,CASSEVGWGTGADTQYF
NA,TRBD1,TRBJ1-2,TRBV19,TGTGCCAGTAGTCTGGACAGGGCGTATGGCTACACCTTC,CASSLDRAYGYTF
NA,TRBD2,TRBJ2-7,TRBV15,TGTGCCACCAGCCCGCGGGAGGGGAACTACGAGCAGTACTTC,CATSPREGNYEQYF
NA,TRBD2,TRBJ2-7,TRBV16,TGTGCCAGCACCCGGGGAGGGCCGGCCTACGAGCAGTACTTC,CASTRGGPAYEQYF
NA,TRBD1,TRBJ1-1,TRBV5-1,TGCGCCAGCAGCTTGGCGACAGGGGGCAGAAACACTGAAGCTTTCTTT,CASSLATGGRNTEAFF
NA,NA,TRBJ2-6,TRBV5-4,TGTGCCAGCAGCTCCCGACAGGTTGGGTCTGGGGCCAACGTCCTGACTTTC,CASSSRQVGSGANVLTF
once,TRBD2,TRBJ2-3,TRBV29-1,TGCAGCGCCCGCCGCGGGAGGGTTTCTAGCACAGATACGCAGTATTTT,CSARRGRVSSTDTQYF
few,NA,TRBJ1-1,TRBV11-3,TGTGCCAGCAGCTCTTCAGTGCGCACTGAAGCTTTCTTT,CASSSSVRTEAFF
few,NA,TRBJ2-5,TRBV5-1,TGCGCCAGCAGCTTGGGGCAAGAGACCCAGTACTTC,CASSLGQETQYF
once,NA,TRBJ1-4,TRBV3-1/TRBV3-2,TGTGCCAGCAGCCAAGGAGGGGCTAGGGTTGAAAAACTGTTTTTT,CASSQGGARVEKLFF
NA,NA,TRBJ1-2,TRBV29-1,TGCAGCGTTGGGGGTGCGGGGGACACTAACTATGGCTACACCTTC,CSVGGAGDTNYGYTF
NA,TRBD2,TRBJ2-4,TRBV7-2,TGTGCCAGCAGCTTAGTGGAGCGGGGGGGCCAGGAGGACATTCAGTACTTC,CASSLVERGGQEDIQYF
NA,TRBD2,TRBJ2-3,TRBV5-1,TGCGCCAGCAGCTTGAGCGGGGGCGGGGATACGCAGTATTTT,CASSLSGGGDTQYF
NA,NA,TRBJ1-2,TRBV4-1,TGCGCCAGCAGCCCTGGGCCGGGGGGGAATAACTATGGCTACACCTTC,CASSPGPGGNNYGYTF
NA,NA,TRBJ1-2,TRBV6-5,TGTGCCACACAGGGCCCAGCTAACTATGGCTACACCTTC,CATQGPANYGYTF
NA,NA,TRBJ1-5,TRBV12-5,TGTGCTAGTGGTTTGGGGCTCAATCAGCCCCAGCATTTT,CASGLGLNQPQHF
NA,NA,TRBJ1-1,TRBV9,TGTGCCAGCAGCGGAAGGGAGATGAACACTGAAGCTTTCTTT,CASSGREMNTEAFF
NA,NA,TRBJ2-5,TRBV4-2,TGTGCCAGCAGCCAAGAAGGCACAGGGGGAGGGGAGACCCAGTACTTC,CASSQEGTGGGETQYF
NA,NA,TRBJ1-6,TRBV6-2/TRBV6-3,TGTGCCAGCAGTTACTCGCGGGCTCGAGGGGCGCATGGTTCACCCCTCCACTTT,CASSYSRARGAHGSPLHF
NA,NA,TRBJ1-2,TRBV28,TGTGCCAGCAGTTCGGGGGCGGAGCACTATGGCTACACCTTC,CASSSGAEHYGYTF
NA,NA,TRBJ1-1,TRBV5-4,TGTGCCAGCAGCTTGGGGGGGAACACTGAAGCTTTCTTT,CASSLGGNTEAFF
NA,NA,TRBJ1-1,TRBV2,TGTGCCACCCGTCCGACAGCCACCCCCCAAGCTTTCTTT,CATRPTATPQAFF
NA,TRBD2,TRBJ2-3,TRBV5-1,TGCGCCAGCAGCGAAGGACTAGCGGGGGCCAAAGATACGCAGTATTTT,CASSEGLAGAKDTQYF
few,NA,TRBJ1-6,TRBV30,TGTGCCTGGAGTGTAGGGCAGGGTAATTCACCCCTCCACTTT,CAWSVGQGNSPLHF
NA,NA,TRBJ1-1,TRBV28,TGTGCCAGCAGTTTCGGGGCGGGGGAATCGTTCACTGAAGCTTTCTTT,CASSFGAGESFTEAFF
NA,NA,TRBJ1-5,TRBV18,TGTGCCAGCTCACCACCGGGGGGCAATCAGCCCCAGCATTTT,CASSPPGGNQPQHF
NA,TRBD1,TRBJ2-6,TRBV27,TGTGCCAGCAGGCATGCGGACAGGCGTCTCTATGGGGCCAACGTCCTGACTTTC,CASRHADRRLYGANVLTF
NA,NA,TRBJ2-7,TRBV27,TGTGCCAGCAGGCCTAAGACTGGCTACGAGCAGTACTTC,CASRPKTGYEQYF
NA,TRBD2,TRBJ2-1,TRBV4-1,TGCGCCAGCAGCCTCCTCGGGGGGCGGGGGGGCCTCAATGAGCAGTTCTTC,CASSLLGGRGGLNEQFF
few,TRBD1,TRBJ1-1,TRBV10-3,TGTGCCATCGTCGGGACAGGGTTTGAAGCTTTCTTT,CAIVGTGFEAFF
NA,NA,TRBJ1-4,TRBV6-2/TRBV6-3,TGTGCCAGCAGCCCCCGGACCCGGAGGGGCCCAACTAATGAAAAACTGTTTTTT,CASSPRTRRGPTNEKLFF
NA,TRBD1,TRBJ2-7,TRBV3-1/TRBV3-2,TGTGCCAGCAGGAGTAACAGGGGGAACTACGAGCAGTACTTC,CASRSNRGNYEQYF
NA,NA,TRBJ1-6,TRBV4-3,TGCGCCAGCAGCCAAGAAAGCTACTCCTATAATTCACCCCTCCACTTT,CASSQESYSYNSPLHF
NA,NA,TRBJ2-2,TRBV28,TGTGCCAGCAGTCCCCCAACCGCGAACACCGGGGAGCTGTTTTTT,CASSPPTANTGELFF
NA,NA,TRBJ1-1,TRBV28,TGTGCCAGCAGTTTAGAAGGGGGTAAGGCTTTCTTT,CASSLEGGKAFF
NA,NA,TRBJ2-6,TRBV2,TGTGCCAGCAAACAGGCTGGGGCCAACGTCCTGACTTTC,CASKQAGANVLTF
few,NA,TRBJ1-1,TRBV4-2,TGTGCCAGCAGCCAAGATGGGGGCAACATGAACACTGAAGCTTTCTTT,CASSQDGGNMNTEAFF
once,NA,TRBJ2-3,TRBV30,TGTGCCTGGAGGGGGGGCCCCTATGTCGGCACAGATACGCAGTATTTT,CAWRGGPYVGTDTQYF
NA,NA,TRBJ1-1,TRBV20-1,TGCAGTGCTTCGGACACTGAAGCTTTCTTT,CSASDTEAFF
NA,TRBD2,TRBJ2-1,TRBV28,TGTGCCAGCAGGTCCGCCGGGACTAGACAAGTAGGTGAGCAGTTCTTC,CASRSAGTRQVGEQFF
NA,NA,TRBJ1-2,TRBV25-1,TGTGCCAGCAGTGACTCCCCGGGGGCAGGCGGCTACACCTTC,CASSDSPGAGGYTF
few,NA,TRBJ1-1,TRBV25-1,TGTGCCAGCGGATCAGGGCCGGCAACTGAAGCTTTCTTT,CASGSGPATEAFF
NA,TRBD2,TRBJ2-3,TRBV9,TGTGCCAGCAGCGTCGGACTAGCGTTTAGCACAGATACGCAGTATTTT,CASSVGLAFSTDTQYF
NA,TRBD1,TRBJ1-3,TRBV7-2,TGTGCCAGCAGCCGGGGACAGATGAGCCCGTCGGGAAACACCATATATTTT,CASSRGQMSPSGNTIYF
NA,NA,TRBJ1-1,TRBV30,TGTGCCTGGAGTGTAAAGGGAAACACTGAAGCTTTCTTT,CAWSVKGNTEAFF
NA,NA,TRBJ2-2,TRBV2,TGTGCCAGCAGGCTACAGGGTCAGTTCACCGGGGAGCTGTTTTTT,CASRLQGQFTGELFF
NA,NA,TRBJ2-7,TRBV27,TGTGCCAGTAAACAGGGCACCACCTCCTACGAGCAGTACTTC,CASKQGTTSYEQYF
NA,NA,TRBJ2-7,TRBV7-2,TGTGCCAGCAGCAACGACTTCTACGAGCAGTACTTC,CASSNDFYEQYF
NA,NA,TRBJ2-7,TRBV25-1,TGTGCCAGCAGTGAAAGTTGGGGACCATACGAGCAGTACTTC,CASSESWGPYEQYF
NA,TRBD2,TRBJ2-1,TRBV7-2,TGTGCCAGCAGCTTAATAGCGGGAGAGCAGTTCTTC,CASSLIAGEQFF
NA,TRBD1,TRBJ2-3,TRBV5-1,TGCGCCAGCAGCAAAGGACAGGGGGGGCAAGATACGCAGTATTTT,CASSKGQGGQDTQYF
NA,NA,TRBJ1-1,TRBV7-9,TGTGCCAGCAGCTTAGTTGAAGCTTTCTTT,CASSLVEAFF
NA,NA,TRBJ1-2,TRBV7-9,TGTGCCAGCAGCTTAGGGCCTACAGGGTTAGGTGGCTACACCTTC,CASSLGPTGLGGYTF
NA,NA,TRBJ2-3,TRBV7-2,TGTGCCAGCAGCTTAGGAGGGCTGGACGGCATATTCACAGATACGCAGTATTTT,CASSLGGLDGIFTDTQYF
NA,NA,TRBJ2-3,TRBV24-1,TGTGCCACCAAAGGGTCTAGCACAGATACGCAGTATTTT,CATKGSSTDTQYF
NA,NA,TRBJ1-1,TRBV12-5,TGTGCTAGTGGGGCAGGGGCCCTTTCTGAAGCTTTCTTT,CASGAGALSEAFF
NA,NA,TRBJ2-7,TRBV30,TGTGCCTGGAGCGGACAGTTTGTTTCCTACGAGCAGTACTTC,CAWSGQFVSYEQYF
few,TRBD2,TRBJ2-1,TRBV28,TGTGCCAGCAGTCCGGGACTAGCGGGAGGAGGGGGCCGTAGGAATGAGCAGTTCTTC,CASSPGLAGGGGRRNEQFF